The 31 T cell receptor beta chains below come from one sample, sequenced in a study of blood T cells in healthy people across ages. Then a second PCR, running about 6 to 12 cycles, was carried out with a sample-barcoded 5' primer and a J-beta primer mix. TCRdb fed the 5' RACE reads into MiXCR, producing one record per CDR3 protein. The sample includes around 780,000 distinct CDR3 sequences, 56% seen only once; the top ten take about 26%. Sequenced sample: blood. These TCRs come from a man in his forties in good health.

J is TRBJ2-3 and V is TRBV4-3; D is unclear. The CDR3 has 14 amino acids. V shed 1 base and J shed 5 bases, with 10 bases lying between them. Germline CDR1 LGHNA, CDR2 YSLEER. The chain's CDR3 is CASSQASDGDTQYF. Here the CDR3 DNA reads TGCGCCAGCAGCCAAGCCTCGGATGGAGATACGCAGTATTTT.

This clonotype was recorded a few times. The J gene is TRBJ2-7, the V gene TRBV4-2, with 13 bases fitting TRBD2. Per germline, CDR1 LGHNA and CDR2 YNFKEQ. After removal of 2 bases from V and 5 bases from J, the junction contained 6 bases not matched to a gene. This CDR3 spans 16 amino acids. The CDR3 loop is CASSQRTSGRLNEQYF. The CDR3 DNA is TGTGCCAGCAGCCAAAGGACTAGCGGGAGATTAAACGAGCAGTACTTC.

This clonotype was seen more than once but under ten times. The gene calls are TRBV27 and TRBJ1-1, with 8 bases aligning to TRBD1. The J segment lost 1 base and the V segment lost 6 bases, leaving 16 bases of the junction unmatched. This CDR3 region has 18 residues. Germline V gives CDR1 MNHEY, CDR2 SMNVEV (reference sequence). In DNA form, the CDR3 reads TGTGCCAGCAGATCCGTTTGGGACAGGCCCGATCCGAACACTGAAGCTTTCTTT. Translation gives CASRSVWDRPDPNTEAFF.

The chain recombines TRBV5-1 with TRBJ1-2, with unresolved D. Germline loops: CDR1 SGHRS, CDR2 YFSETQ. V was cut by 0 bases and J by 6 bases, with 15 bases left in between. The CDR3 length is 15 residues. In DNA form, the CDR3 reads TGCGCCAGCAGCTTGGAGGGTTTAGGGTTGGATGGCTACACCTTC. It translates to CASSLEGLGLDGYTF.

The rearrangement uses TRBV5-1 and TRBJ1-2; a weak D match, TRBD1 (5 bases). The germline CDR1 and CDR2 sequences are SGHRS and YFSETQ. The V end was cut by 3 bases, the J end by 6 bases, with 27 bases between. CDR3 length equals 18 residues. The CDR3 is CASSSARATLGAIDGYTF. CDR3 DNA: TGCGCCAGCAGCTCGGCCCGGGCCACCCTTGGGGCTATAGATGGCTACACCTTC.

The CDR3 reads CSARGRGREAVTGELFF. CDR3 coding DNA: TGCAGTGCTAGAGGAAGGGGCAGGGAAGCAGTCACCGGGGAGCTGTTTTTT. This chain uses TRBV20-1 with TRBJ2-2, with D possibly matching TRBD1 (5 bases). The CDR3 is made up of 17 amino acids. Looked up from germline, CDR1 is DFQATT and CDR2 is SNEGSKA (reference sequence). V lost 1 base and J lost 4, with 19 bases in between.

The chain employs TRBV12-3 or TRBV12-4 and TRBJ2-5, with D maybe TRBD1 (6 bases). The V end was cut by 6 bases, the J end by 5 bases, with 16 bases between. This CDR3 has 14 amino acids. The CDR3: CASRAGTPRETQYF. DNA for the CDR3: TGTGCCAGCAGAGCCGGGACACCGAGGGAGACCCAGTACTTC.

The chain has TRBV6-6 and TRBJ1-1, with D possibly matching TRBD1 (5 bases). The CDR3 has 12 amino acids. Germline V lookup: CDR1 MNHNY, CDR2 SVGAGI (reference sequence). V lost 6 bases to trimming and J lost 3 bases, with 8 bases between them. In nucleotides, the CDR3 is TGTGCCAGCAGAGTGGGGGACACTGAAGCTTTCTTT. It translates to CASRVGDTEAFF.

The gene calls are TRBV4-3 and TRBJ2-1; no firm D call. The V and J ends lost 1 base and 0 bases respectively, with 16 bases between them. This CDR3 has 18 amino acids. CDR1 and CDR2 from the germline V gene are LGHNA and YSLEER. CDR3 nucleotide sequence: TGCGCCAGCAGCCAAGTAAGCCCCGGGCCCAGCTCCTACAATGAGCAGTTCTTC. It codes for CASSQVSPGPSSYNEQFF.

This sequence joins TRBV5-1 and TRBJ2-1, with TRBD1 as a possible D gene (6 bases). CDR1 and CDR2 from the germline V gene are SGHRS and YFSETQ. The CDR3 loop spans 15 amino acids. The V gene lost 0 bases and the J gene lost 0 bases, with 7 bases spanning the gap. This CDR3 is CASSLAQGSYNEQFF. CDR3 nucleotides: TGCGCCAGCAGCTTGGCACAGGGCTCCTACAATGAGCAGTTCTTC.

This chain uses TRBV10-3 with TRBJ2-1; D is perhaps TRBD2 (6 bases). The CDR3 is 14 amino acids. Trimming removed 0 bases from V and 8 bases from J, with 11 bases in between. The germline V gene has CDR1 ENHRY and CDR2 SYGVKD. Written as DNA, the CDR3 is TGTGCCATCAGTGAGTCTAGGAGGGCGGATGAGCAGTTCTTC. Translated, it gives CAISESRRADEQFF.

The chain couples TRBV4-1 to TRBJ1-5; 9 bases fit TRBD1. Germline lookup yields CDR1 MGHRA and CDR2 YSYEKL. The CDR3 spans 18 residues. V lost 6 bases, J lost 5 bases, and 17 bases stayed unmatched. DNA of the CDR3: TGCGCCAGCAGTGAATTATGGACAGGGGACTCATTTCATCAGCCCCAGCATTTT. Translated: CASSELWTGDSFHQPQHF.

This clonotype was detected once. The J gene is TRBJ1-6, the V gene TRBV21-1; whether TRBD1, the table's D call, matches the DNA was not checked. TRBV21-1 is termed a pseudogene. The CDR3 has 15 residues. The CDR3 DNA is TGTGCCAGCAGCAAGACCGTAGGGGGATGCTCACCCCTCCACTTT. Translating gives CASSKTVGGCSPLHF.

This clonotype showed up just a few times. V gene TRBV4-1 combines with J gene TRBJ2-3; maybe TRBD2 (5 bases). Germline V lookup: CDR1 MGHRA, CDR2 YSYEKL. The CDR3 contains 12 residues. The V end was cut by 8 bases, the J end by 4 bases, with 10 bases between. The CDR3 is CASGPRADTQYF. The CDR3 DNA is TGCGCCAGCGGACCGAGGGCAGATACGCAGTATTTT.

This clonotype was seen a handful of times. The gene calls are TRBV5-5 and TRBJ2-5, with D uncertain. Looked up from germline, CDR1 is SGHKS and CDR2 is YYEKEE (reference sequence). V lost 2 bases, J lost 4 bases, and 12 bases lay in between. The CDR3 consists of 14 residues. The CDR3: CASSFDSEVETQYF. In DNA form, the CDR3 reads TGTGCCAGCAGCTTTGACTCAGAAGTAGAGACCCAGTACTTC.

The CDR3 protein is CASSQTGSAPSYNEQFF. In DNA form, the CDR3 reads TGTGCCAGCAGTCAGACAGGGTCCGCGCCCTCCTACAATGAGCAGTTCTTC. The gene calls are TRBV6-6 and TRBJ2-1; 7 bases align to TRBD1. The length of the CDR3 is 17 residues. The germline V gene has CDR1 MNHNY and CDR2 SVGAGI (reference sequence). The V segment lost 5 bases and the J segment 0 bases; nucleotides outside the gene matches: 10.

This chain connects TRBV2 to TRBJ1-2; 7 bases fit TRBD1. The CDR3 has 14 residues. Germline-derived CDR1 and CDR2 are SNHLY and FYNNEI. Trimming at V came to 4 bases and at J to 8 bases, leaving 10 bases not matched to a gene. The CDR3 is CASSGQEGAWGYTF. CDR3 DNA sequence: TGTGCCAGCAGTGGCCAGGAGGGGGCATGGGGCTACACCTTC.

This clonotype was counted only a few times. Here the CDR3 DNA reads TGTGCCAGCCGTAGCGGGAGTACCTTAGACGAGCAGTACTTC. Translating it yields CASRSGSTLDEQYF. The chain links TRBV27 to TRBJ2-7, with 9 bases aligning to TRBD2. The ends lost 8 bases at V and 5 bases at J; junction bases unmatched: 10. Germline V gene lookup returns CDR1 MNHEY and CDR2 SMNVEV (reference sequence). CDR3 length: 14 amino acids.

The chain links TRBV10-3 to TRBJ2-3; 9 nucleotides match TRBD2. CDR1 is ENHRY, CDR2 SYGVKD, per germline. This CDR3 is built from 17 residues. The V gene end was trimmed by 3 bases and the J gene end by 1 base; junction bases not matched to a gene: 8. CDR3 sequence: CAISDISSGERTDTQYF. CDR3 nucleotide sequence: TGTGCCATCAGTGATATATCTAGCGGGGAACGCACAGATACGCAGTATTTT.

The chain employs TRBV6-2 or TRBV6-3 and TRBJ2-3; 7 positions agree with TRBD2. The V segment lost 5 bases and the J segment 2 bases; nucleotides outside the gene matches: 4. Germline values: CDR1 MNHEY, CDR2 SVGEGT. The CDR3 runs to 14 residues. CDR3 sequence: CASSRGEDTDTQYF. CDR3 nucleotides: TGTGCCAGCAGTCGGGGGGAGGACACAGATACGCAGTATTTT.

This clonotype was counted between two and nine times. The gene calls are TRBV28 and TRBJ1-1; D remains ambiguous. This CDR3 has 15 amino acids. Trimming left V 5 bases short and J 1 base short, with 14 bases between. Looked up from germline, CDR1 is MDHEN and CDR2 is SYDVKM. CDR3 protein: CASSPRGHGNTEAFF. The CDR3 DNA reads as TGTGCCAGCAGTCCACGCGGGCATGGGAACACTGAAGCTTTCTTT.

The gene calls are TRBV7-2 and TRBJ1-1; D not resolved. Germline values: CDR1 SGHTA, CDR2 FQGNSA. The V gene lost 7 bases and the J gene lost 1 base, with 13 bases spanning the gap. This CDR3 has 14 amino acids. The CDR3 loop reads CASNPTNTNTEAFF. The CDR3 DNA reads TGTGCCAGCAACCCTACAAATACGAACACTGAAGCTTTCTTT.

The chain couples TRBV20-1 to TRBJ2-7; D ambiguous. This CDR3 is 13 amino acids long. V dropped 0 bases and J dropped 3 bases, with 9 bases sitting between them. Germline values: CDR1 DFQATT, CDR2 SNEGSKA (reference sequence). The CDR3 DNA follows: TGCAGTGCTAGAGACCCCGGTAACTACGAGCAGTACTTC. Translating it yields CSARDPGNYEQYF.

The chain is built from TRBV20-1 and TRBJ1-4; weak D call: TRBD1 (6 bases). The germline V and J ends were trimmed by 0 bases and 5 bases, with 19 bases remaining between them. The germline gives CDR1 DFQATT, CDR2 SNEGSKA (reference sequence). CDR3 length equals 17 residues. CDR3 sequence: CSARDPRTVGGNEKLFF. As DNA, the CDR3 is TGCAGTGCTAGAGATCCGCGGACAGTAGGAGGGAATGAAAAACTGTTTTTT.

In this sample, this clonotype turned up a few times. Here the CDR3 reads CASSPQLSYEQYF. CDR3 coding DNA: TGTGCCAGCAGTCCTCAATTGTCCTACGAGCAGTACTTC. The rearrangement links TRBV12-3 or TRBV12-4 to TRBJ2-7; D gene ambiguous. The ends were cut back, 5 bases at V and 1 base at J, with 9 bases in the middle. CDR3 length: 13 amino acids.

V is TRBV2 and J is TRBJ2-3; the match to TRBD1 covers 8 bases. CDR3 length: 15 amino acids. Germline CDR1 is SNHLY and CDR2 is FYNNEI. V was pared by 6 bases and J by 4 bases, with 9 bases of the junction left unmatched. The CDR3 spells CASRTDRGSADTQYF. For the CDR3, the DNA is TGTGCCAGCAGGACAGACAGGGGAAGTGCAGATACGCAGTATTTT.

The chain couples TRBV12-3 or TRBV12-4 to TRBJ2-6; 9 bases agree with TRBD1. The CDR3 is 17 residues long. Trimming cost V 3 bases and J 0 bases; bases outside gene matches: 3. The DNA for the CDR3 is TGTGCCAGCAGTTTCGGGACAGGGCTCTCTGGGGCCAACGTCCTGACTTTC. This translates into CASSFGTGLSGANVLTF.

This clonotype was observed a few times. The chain combines TRBV9 with TRBJ1-5; D not certain. The germline CDR1 and CDR2 sequences are SGDLS and YYNGEE. This CDR3 has 14 amino acids. V dropped 3 bases and J dropped 7 bases, with 14 bases sitting between them. CDR3 bases: TGTGCCAGCAGCGACCGGTCGCGGGGACAGCCCCAGCATTTT. This gives the protein CASSDRSRGQPQHF.

V is TRBV7-2 and J is TRBJ1-2, with D possibly being TRBD1 (5 bases). The length of the CDR3 is 14 residues. The germline V and J ends were trimmed by 2 bases and 6 bases, with 13 bases remaining between them. Germline V gives CDR1 SGHTA, CDR2 FQGNSA. The CDR3 region is CASSLLGGENGYTF. The CDR3 DNA follows: TGTGCCAGCAGCTTATTGGGGGGAGAGAATGGCTACACCTTC.

The V gene is TRBV6-5, the J gene TRBJ2-3; D could derive from TRBD1 or TRBD2 (6 bases each). Trimming shortened V by 0 bases and J by 2 bases, and 18 bases separated the two germline ends. Germline CDR1 is MNHEY and CDR2 is SVGAGI. The CDR3 is 18 residues long. The CDR3 region is CASSYSQVGGLDTDTQYF. The CDR3 DNA sequence: TGTGCCAGCAGTTACTCCCAGGTTGGGGGGCTAGACACAGATACGCAGTATTTT.

This chain links TRBV7-9 with TRBJ1-4, with D uncertain. Germline V lookup: CDR1 SEHNR, CDR2 FQNEAQ (reference sequence). Trimming took 2 bases from V and 0 from J, leaving 7 bases between them. This CDR3 has 15 residues. For the CDR3, the DNA is TGTGCCAGCAGCTTATCGGTAACAACTAATGAAAAACTGTTTTTT. As protein: CASSLSVTTNEKLFF.